This record looks at one TCR beta chain sequence and its context. The antigen remains unidentified. CDR1 SQVTM and CDR2 ANQGSEA come from the germline V gene. Trimming took 0 bases from V and 3 from J, leaving 6 bases between them. CDR3 length equals 13 residues. This entry is derived from a study of post-analysis software for immune sequencing data. Study-wide results and caveats: Patients carried 5 or 6 TRBV segments more frequently than controls did, and TRBV5-6, TRBV5-1 and TRBV20-1 were among them. For normalized Chao1 diversity, multiple sclerosis patients scored significantly lower than controls did.

Every TCR beta cDNA library bore unique molecular identifiers. T cells numbering about 1 to 10 million gave rise to around 460,000 cDNA molecules. Each CDR3 protein gets one entry after TCRdb re-called the PCR reads with MiXCR. The sample holds around 400,000 distinct CDR3 sequences, approximately 37% seen once. The chain links TRBV29-1 to TRBJ1-5; D not resolved. The source material was blood. The sequence was obtained from a girl aged 2 to 10 with multiple sclerosis. The chain's CDR3 is CSVEEGFNQPQHF. CDR3 nucleotides: TGCAGCGTTGAAGAAGGGTTCAATCAGCCCCAGCATTTT.